This T cell receptor beta chain comes out of a study of T cell responses to AZD1222 COVID-19 vaccine. For this clone: The target antigen is unknown.

From germline, CDR1 is LGHDT and CDR2 YNNKEL (reference sequence). V shed 1 base, J shed 12 bases, and the junction held 11 bases outside the gene matches. CDR3 length equals 14 residues. Profiling relied on immunoSEQ multiplex PCR, and the TCRdb table lists in-frame clones only, not all of them. The table lists 90,000 to 150,000 clones, about 88% of them singletons. Points from the study as a whole: Dominant CD4 TCR responses targeted spike regions 160-218 and 743-854.

The chain recombines TRBV3-1 (or the pseudogene TRBV3-2) with TRBJ1-1; 7 bases line up with TRBD1. This TCR was sampled from an adult in good health. The sequenced sample was peripheral blood, obtained on day 0 of AZD1222 vaccination. CDR3 bases: TGTGCCAGCAGCCAAGGGTTGACAGGGATCTTCTCTTTCTTT. The encoded protein is CASSQGLTGIFSFF.